The 12 T cell receptor beta chains below all came from one sample that was sequenced in a study of spatial heterogeneity in lung cancer. Study-level points and caveats: In tumors, expanded intratumoral alpha and beta TCR counts tracked mutation counts.

Time point noted: sample taken at primary tumor resection. From the 5' RACE reads, TCRdb called clonotypes with MiXCR, one entry per CDR3 protein. This table holds thousands of distinct CDR3 sequences, around 3% found once. Their recognized antigens are unknown. The source was lung tumor tissue, collected at surgery. Receptors were obtained from a male donor with early-stage non-small cell lung cancer.

By sample fraction, this clonotype is medium-sized. The V call is TRBV19, the J call TRBJ2-1; 11 positions match TRBD2. The V gene's germline CDR1 is LNHDA and CDR2 SQIVND (reference sequence). CDR3 length: 16 residues. The J segment lost 4 bases and the V segment lost 5 bases, leaving 7 bases of the junction unmatched. In nucleotides, the CDR3 is TGTGCCAGTAGTTCTCGTGGGACTAGCGGATACAATGAGCAGTTCTTC. Translated, it gives CASSSRGTSGYNEQFF.

This clonotype was observed at least ten times. The rearrangement joins TRBV27 to TRBJ2-7; 11 bases are a match to TRBD2. V shed 8 bases, J shed 2 bases, and the junction held 2 bases outside the gene matches. CDR1 is MNHEY and CDR2 is SMNVEV in the germline V gene (reference sequence). This CDR3 has 13 residues. CDR3 sequence: CASQTSGAYEQYF. In nucleotides, the CDR3 is TGTGCCAGCCAGACTAGCGGGGCCTACGAGCAGTACTTC.

This clonotype is medium-sized within its sample. The J gene is TRBJ2-3, the V gene TRBV29-1, with 9 bases fitting TRBD2. V lost 5 bases to trimming and J lost 1 base; unmatched junction nucleotides: 4. The germline gives CDR1 SQVTM, CDR2 ANQGSEA. The CDR3 totals 14 residues. In DNA form, the CDR3 reads TGCAGCGTTCTAGCGGGGCCAGGCACAGATACGCAGTATTTT. This gives the protein CSVLAGPGTDTQYF.

This clonotype is labeled medium-sized. The J gene is TRBJ2-7, the V gene TRBV27; D is possibly TRBD1 (5 bases). V lost 6 bases and J 0 bases, leaving 12 bases between the germline ends. The CDR3 covers 14 residues. Looked up from germline, CDR1 is MNHEY and CDR2 is SMNVEV (reference sequence). CDR3 in DNA: TGTGCCAGCAGCGGGCAGGGTCCCTCCTACGAGCAGTACTTC. This codes for CASSGQGPSYEQYF.

In its sample, this clonotype was seen many times. The chain is built from TRBV7-3 and TRBJ2-1; TRBD2 is a possible D gene (6 bases). Germline V gene sequence: CDR1 SGHTA, CDR2 FQGTGA. V was pared by 5 bases and J by 4 bases, with 15 bases between. The CDR3 consists of 15 residues. As DNA, the CDR3 is TGTGCCAGCAGCCCCGGGACTGGGAGATACAATGAGCAGTTCTTC. The encoded protein is CASSPGTGRYNEQFF.

This clonotype was detected ten times or more. The J gene is TRBJ2-5, the V gene TRBV20-1, with 7 positions matching TRBD2. The germline gives CDR1 DFQATT, CDR2 SNEGSKA (reference sequence). The CDR3 loop spans 14 amino acids. The V segment lost 5 bases and the J segment 6 bases; nucleotides outside the gene matches: 12. The CDR3 DNA is TGCAGTGCTGTGGGAGGGGACGCTCGTAAGACCCAGTACTTC. Translated: CSAVGGDARKTQYF.

This clonotype counts as medium-sized (0.01 to 0.1%). The gene calls are TRBV30 and TRBJ1-4; D is unresolved. The CDR3 spans 12 residues. Trimming stripped 5 bases from V and 8 bases from J, with 12 bases between. Germline values: CDR1 GTSNPN, CDR2 SVGIG (reference sequence). The CDR3 region has the DNA TGTGCCTGGGGCCCCGGAGGCGAAAAACTGTTTTTT. Translated, it gives CAWGPGGEKLFF. The full variable domain, rest sourced from reference TRBV30 and TRBJ1-4, is SQTIHQWPATLVQPVGSPLSLECTVEGTSNPNLYWYRQAAGRGLQLLFYSVGIGQISSEVPQNLSASRPQDRQFILSSKKLLLSDSGFYLCAWGPGGEKLFFGSGTQLSVL.

Of note for this clonotype: One junction end does not reproduce the germline sequence, and a read error may be involved. The V call is TRBV10-2, the J call TRBJ1-5; no clear D. The CDR3 sequence is 12 residues long. Germline CDR1 is WSHSY and CDR2 is SAAADI. The CDR3 bases are TGCGCTTGCTCCCGGAGAAATCAGCTCCAGCATTTT. Protein: CACSRRNQLQHF.

This clonotype appeared many times. The chain carries TRBV13 and TRBJ1-4; D may be TRBD1 (5 bases). The CDR3 spans 15 residues. From germline, CDR1 is PRHDT and CDR2 FYEKMQ (reference sequence). Trimming took off 5 bases at V and 0 bases at J, with 10 bases between the two ends. The CDR3 loop reads CASSPGGSTNEKLFF. DNA for the CDR3: TGTGCCAGCAGCCCCGGGGGGTCAACTAATGAAAAACTGTTTTTT. The full variable domain, its missing parts supplied by reference TRBV13 and TRBJ1-4, is AAGVIQSPRHLIKEKRETATLKCYPIPRHDTVYWYQQGPGQDPQFLISFYEKMQSDKGSIPDRFSAQQFSDYHSELNMSSLELGDSALYFCASSPGGSTNEKLFFGSGTQLSVL.

Ten or more counts support this clonotype. The chain employs TRBV12-3 or TRBV12-4 and TRBJ2-2; TRBD1 agrees at 7 bases. CDR3 size: 15 residues. The V segment lost 4 bases and the J segment 5 bases; nucleotides outside the gene matches: 7. The CDR3 protein is CASSSLGQPTGELFF. The CDR3 DNA reads TGTGCCAGCAGTTCCCTGGGACAGCCTACCGGGGAGCTGTTTTTT.

This clonotype was recorded at least ten times. The gene calls are TRBV20-1 and TRBJ2-7; weak D call: TRBD2 (5 bases). The CDR3 runs to 13 residues. Per the germline V gene, CDR1 is DFQATT and CDR2 is SNEGSKA (reference sequence). V dropped 5 bases and J dropped 3 bases, with 14 bases sitting between them. Written as DNA, the CDR3 is TGCAGTGCTGCGGGCAGAACCTTCTACGAGCAGTACTTC. As protein: CSAAGRTFYEQYF.

This clonotype was seen ten or more times. This chain uses TRBV2 with TRBJ1-1; D is undetermined. Germline loops: CDR1 SNHLY, CDR2 FYNNEI. The V end lost 6 bases, the J end lost 3 bases, and 8 bases lay between the germline ends. This CDR3 has 12 amino acids. The CDR3 protein is CASRLQDTEAFF. In DNA form, the CDR3 reads TGTGCCAGCAGACTTCAGGACACTGAAGCTTTCTTT.